What follows describes a single T cell receptor (beta chain). The antigen remains undetermined. These data belong to a study of glioma-infiltrating T cells. General study results and limits: Tissue-blood divergence was below expectation in non-neoplastic patients, above in gliomas. Tissue and blood shared very few CDR3 sequences.

From germline, CDR1 is DFQATT and CDR2 SNEGSKA (reference sequence). The CDR3 is made up of 13 amino acids. TCR alpha and beta CDR3 regions were amplified from RNA using iRepertoire nested multiplex PCR. For one-step reverse transcription and amplification, about 90-400 ng of tissue mRNA or PBMC total RNA was used. TCRdb reprocessed the multiplex PCR reads with MiXCR, giving one entry per CDR3 protein. The sample holds about 180,000 distinct CDR3 sequences, about 47% seen once. This clonotype was sampled from a human donor with low-grade glioma or glioblastoma, undergoing nonglioma brain surgery, or in good health (not recorded which). The rearrangement joins TRBV20-1 to TRBJ2-1; the D is unclear. The DNA end is a closer match to TRBJ2-5, so the J assignment may be wrong. The source material was glioma tissue, nonneoplastic brain tissue, or PBMCs (not recorded which). This chain's CDR3 is CSFQNQPQETQYF. DNA for the CDR3: TGCAGTTTTCAGAACCAGCCCCAAGAGACCCAGTACTTC.